Each of the 28 T cell receptor beta chains below was sequenced from the same sample in a study of cytomegalovirus exposure and HLA in healthy donors. Amplification used 60 Vbeta primers and 13 Jbeta primers. Method: immunoSEQ multiplex PCR; TCRdb's copy keeps in-frame clones and lacks some. The top ten hold more than 1.5% of the sample, which has around 190,000 clones, 81% seen once. The sample consisted of PBMCs. These TCRs come from a man between 18 and 35 years old in good health and CMV-seronegative.

CDR3 in amino acids: CAIRGYQTVNLNGYTF. The CDR3 DNA is TGTGCCATCAGAGGCTATCAGACAGTAAACCTGAATGGCTACACCTTC. The rearrangement joins TRBV10-3 to TRBJ1-2; D possibly corresponds to TRBD1 (5 bases). The germline gives CDR1 ENHRY, CDR2 SYGVKD. V was pared by 6 bases and J by 6 bases, with 23 bases between. CDR3 length: 16 residues.

The rearrangement uses TRBV6-5 and TRBJ1-2; D is unclear. Trimming shortened V by 4 bases and J by 4 bases, and 16 bases separated the two germline ends. This CDR3 contains 15 residues. The germline V gene has CDR1 MNHEY and CDR2 SVGAGI. The CDR3 coding sequence is TGTGCCAGCAGTTCAACCGGAGAGTTGGTCTATGGCTACACCTTC. This encodes CASSSTGELVYGYTF.

The chain couples TRBV19 to TRBJ2-3; perhaps TRBD2 as D (6 bases). CDR1 is LNHDA and CDR2 is SQIVND in the germline V gene (reference sequence). Trimming pared 6 bases from V and 0 bases from J, leaving 7 bases between. The CDR3 is 13 amino acids. The chain's CDR3 is CASSSGSTDTQYF. DNA of the CDR3: TGTGCCAGTAGCAGCGGGAGCACAGATACGCAGTATTTT.

The rearrangement links TRBV6-6 to TRBJ2-6; 11 positions agree with TRBD1. Germline loops: CDR1 MNHNY, CDR2 SVGAGI (reference sequence). The CDR3 is made up of 15 amino acids. V was pared by 8 bases and J by 0 bases, with 0 bases of the junction left unmatched. CDR3 coding DNA: TGTGCCAGCGGGACAGGGGGCTCTGGGGCCAACGTCCTGACTTTC. It is translated as CASGTGGSGANVLTF.

J is TRBJ2-5 and V is TRBV4-1; D uncertain. The CDR3 is made up of 12 amino acids. CDR1 and CDR2 (germline): MGHRA, YSYEKL. V was pared by 1 base and J by 5 bases, with 5 bases between. This CDR3 reads CASSQAGETQYF. The DNA for the CDR3 is TGCGCCAGCAGCCAAGCCGGGGAGACCCAGTACTTC.

The rearrangement joins TRBV4-2 to TRBJ2-3, with 13 bases identical to TRBD2. Trimming removed 10 bases from V and 0 bases from J; junction bases left unmatched: 7. This CDR3 is built from 16 residues. Per germline, CDR1 LGHNA and CDR2 YNFKEQ. CDR3: CATGLAGVGSTDTQYF. The DNA of the CDR3 is TGTGCCACCGGACTAGCGGGAGTGGGGAGCACAGATACGCAGTATTTT.

V is TRBV15 and J is TRBJ2-1; 10 nucleotides align to TRBD2. From germline, CDR1 is LNHNV and CDR2 YYDKDF (reference sequence). V was pared by 1 base and J by 14 bases, with 20 bases of the junction left unmatched. The CDR3 extends over 18 amino acids. The CDR3: CATSRAFLLAGEVWEEFF. The CDR3, as DNA: TGTGCCACCAGCAGAGCTTTCCTCCTAGCGGGAGAAGTCTGGGAGGAGTTCTTC.

This clone was recorded once. CDR3 loop: CASSPLTGSYEQYF. The CDR3, as DNA: TGCGCCAGCAGCCCGTTAACAGGGTCCTACGAGCAGTACTTC. The genes are TRBV5-1 and TRBJ2-5, with a possible D match to TRBD1 (6 bases). The J call may be wrong; the DNA end is better matched by TRBJ2-7. CDR3 length: 14 amino acids. Germline CDR1 and CDR2: SGHRS and YFSETQ.

This clone was detected only a few times. The V and J genes are TRBV5-4 and TRBJ2-7, with TRBD1 as a possible D gene (6 bases). The CDR3 length is 14 residues. Trimming took off 7 bases at V and 0 bases at J, with 14 bases between the two ends. Germline loops: CDR1 SGHNT, CDR2 YYREEE (reference sequence). The CDR3 protein is CASQNRASSYEQYF. The CDR3 DNA reads TGTGCCAGCCAGAACAGGGCAAGCTCCTACGAGCAGTACTTC.

The rearrangement uses TRBV28 and TRBJ1-5; 7 nucleotides line up with TRBD1. This CDR3 is built from 13 residues. The ends lost 4 bases at V and 12 bases at J; junction bases unmatched: 9. From germline, CDR1 is MDHEN and CDR2 SYDVKM. CDR3 coding DNA: TGTGCCAGCAGTTCCCCAGGGACAGTTCTCCAGCATTTT. As protein: CASSSPGTVLQHF.

The chain combines TRBV6-1 with TRBJ2-7, with D hard to call. Germline CDR1 MNHNS, CDR2 SASEGT. The CDR3 covers 14 residues. The germline V and J ends were trimmed by 2 bases and 1 base, with 9 bases remaining between them. The CDR3 region is CASSEFGRSYEQYF. The CDR3, as DNA: TGTGCCAGCAGTGAATTCGGCAGGTCCTACGAGCAGTACTTC.

The rearrangement joins TRBV4-2 to TRBJ2-3; 8 bases align to TRBD2. CDR1 and CDR2 (germline): LGHNA, YNFKEQ. After removal of 0 bases from V and 0 bases from J, the junction contained 5 bases not matched to a gene. The CDR3 has 17 amino acids. CDR3 region: CASSQEALAASTDTQYF. For the CDR3, the DNA is TGTGCCAGCAGCCAAGAGGCACTAGCGGCGAGCACAGATACGCAGTATTTT.

The chain links TRBV5-4 to TRBJ2-7, with 9 bases fitting TRBD2. Germline V CDR1 and CDR2: SGHNT, YYREEE (reference sequence). This CDR3 is 14 amino acids long. V gave up 6 bases and J gave up 12 bases; unmatched junction bases: 16. CDR3 sequence (DNA): TGTGCCAGCAACCGGGAGGGGCGGGAGGGCCTTTGGTACTTC. This encodes CASNREGREGLWYF.

This sequence joins TRBV5-1 and TRBJ2-7, with TRBD2 identical over 7 bases. The CDR3 extends over 15 amino acids. Per germline, CDR1 SGHRS and CDR2 YFSETQ. With V trimmed by 4 bases and J by 3 bases, 10 bases remained unmatched. CDR3 amino acids: CASSVGGVDVYEQYF. In DNA form, the CDR3 reads TGCGCCAGCAGCGTGGGGGGGGTGGATGTCTACGAGCAGTACTTC.

This CDR3 is CASSTTGTVPNYGYTF. As DNA, the CDR3 is TGTGCCAGTAGTACAACCGGGACAGTCCCTAACTATGGCTACACCTTC. The chain is built from TRBV19 and TRBJ1-2; 7 positions agree with TRBD1. With V trimmed by 4 bases and J by 0 bases, 8 bases remained unmatched. The CDR3 has 16 residues. Germline lookup yields CDR1 LNHDA and CDR2 SQIVND (reference sequence).

V is TRBV6-1 and J is TRBJ2-3; tentatively, D is TRBD1 (5 bases). Between the trimmed V and J ends, which lost 4 bases and 5 bases, there was a span of 10 bases. The CDR3 spans 13 residues. The V gene's germline CDR1 is MNHNS and CDR2 SASEGT. The CDR3 reads CASSGTQEDTQYF. DNA of the CDR3: TGTGCCAGCAGTGGGACACAAGAAGATACGCAGTATTTT.

This clone turned up a few times. This chain uses TRBV6-4 with TRBJ1-2, with 7 nucleotides matching TRBD1. The J segment lost 7 bases and the V segment lost 4 bases, leaving 9 bases of the junction unmatched. Germline V CDR1 and CDR2: MRHNA, SNTAGT. The CDR3 covers 14 residues. In DNA, the CDR3 is TGTGCCAGCAGTGGACAGCCAGGGGGTGGTGGCTACACCTTC. This codes for CASSGQPGGGGYTF.

The count of this clone is one. The J gene is TRBJ2-5, the V gene TRBV6-1, with 11 bases lining up with TRBD2. The junction had 7 bases not matched to a gene; V was cut back by 1 base and J by 9 bases. This CDR3 spans 15 amino acids. CDR1 MNHNS and CDR2 SASEGT come from the germline V gene. This CDR3 is CASSEGGLAVEAQYF. CDR3 nucleotides: TGTGCCAGCAGTGAAGGGGGACTAGCGGTGGAGGCCCAGTACTTC.

J is TRBJ1-2 and V is TRBV11-2; D is undetermined. V dropped 2 bases and J dropped 0 bases, with 13 bases sitting between them. The germline CDR1 and CDR2 sequences are SGHAT and FQNNGV. This CDR3 spans 16 amino acids. Written as DNA, the CDR3 is TGTGCCAGCAGCTTATGGCGGGCCGGCTCTAACTATGGCTACACCTTC. The encoded protein is CASSLWRAGSNYGYTF.

The J gene is TRBJ2-7, the V gene TRBV13, with D perhaps TRBD1 (6 bases). The CDR3 totals 14 residues. Trimming left V 0 bases short and J 2 bases short, with 8 bases between. The germline CDR1 and CDR2 sequences are PRHDT and FYEKMQ (reference sequence). The DNA for the CDR3 is TGTGCCAGCAGCTTAGGGGGGGCCCCCTACGAGCAGTACTTC. Its protein is CASSLGGAPYEQYF.

The V call is TRBV13, the J call TRBJ1-1; 9 positions agree with TRBD1. Germline CDR1 is PRHDT and CDR2 is FYEKMQ (reference sequence). This CDR3 comprises 16 residues. After removal of 5 bases from V and 4 bases from J, the junction contained 11 bases not matched to a gene. The CDR3: CASSLTTGGGGTEAFF. CDR3 nucleotide sequence: TGTGCCAGCAGCCTCACGACAGGGGGGGGTGGCACTGAAGCTTTCTTT.

This clone was recorded a few times. The chain couples TRBV6-5 to TRBJ2-2; 9 bases agree with TRBD1. The CDR3 totals 13 residues. V shed 7 bases, J shed 5 bases, and the junction held 2 bases outside the gene matches. Germline V gene sequence: CDR1 MNHEY, CDR2 SVGAGI. The CDR3, as DNA: TGTGCCAGCAACAGGGGGCGTACCGGGGAGCTGTTTTTT. Protein sequence: CASNRGRTGELFF.

Comment on this clone: Other DNA sequences in the sample encode the same CDR3. The chain employs TRBV7-2 and TRBJ1-5; 8 nucleotides agree with TRBD1. In germline, CDR1 is SGHTA, CDR2 FQGNSA. The CDR3 is made up of 15 amino acids. The V and J ends lost 1 base and 4 bases, in that order; junction bases with no gene match: 3. CDR3 sequence: CASSLGTGWNQPQHF. DNA of the CDR3: TGTGCCAGCAGCTTAGGGACAGGGTGGAATCAGCCCCAGCATTTT.

This clone has only one observation. V gene TRBV5-5 combines with J gene TRBJ2-5; 8 bases are a match to TRBD2. Trimming removed 0 bases from V and 9 bases from J; junction bases left unmatched: 4. The CDR3 has 13 amino acids. The germline CDR1 and CDR2 sequences are SGHKS and YYEKEE (reference sequence). The CDR3 coding sequence is TGTGCCAGCAGCTTGGGTACAGCGGGGGCCCAGTACTTC. It yields the protein CASSLGTAGAQYF. Complete variable domain (other parts from reference TRBV5-5 and TRBJ2-5): DAGVTQSPTHLIKTRGQQVTLRCSPISGHKSVSWYQQVLGQGPQFIFQYYEKEERGRGNFPDRFSARQFPNYSSELNVNALLLGDSALYLCASSLGTAGAQYFGPGTRLLVL.

V usage is TRBV10-3 and J usage is TRBJ2-3, with 12 bases matching TRBD2. This CDR3 has 17 residues. The germline V gene has CDR1 ENHRY and CDR2 SYGVKD. The junction had 11 bases not matched to a gene; V was cut back by 10 bases and J by 0 bases. The CDR3 spells CATMGGTSGPSTDTQYF. The CDR3 DNA sequence: TGTGCCACCATGGGGGGGACTAGCGGGCCCAGCACAGATACGCAGTATTTT.

Only one count was recorded for this clone. V gene TRBV5-4 combines with J gene TRBJ1-1; TRBD1 matches 7 bases. CDR1 SGHNT and CDR2 YYREEE come from the germline V gene (reference sequence). The length of the CDR3 is 17 residues. Germline trimming cut 0 bases from V and 1 base from J; bases unmatched to any gene: 9. The CDR3 coding sequence is TGTGCCAGCAGCTTGGACGGTCGACAGGGAGGGAACACTGAAGCTTTCTTT. Encoded protein: CASSLDGRQGGNTEAFF.

This rearrangement joins TRBV7-8 to TRBJ1-2; possible D gene TRBD1, 6 bases. This CDR3 spans 18 amino acids. Trimming pared 6 bases from V and 5 bases from J, leaving 28 bases between. Looked up from germline, CDR1 is SGHVS and CDR2 is FQNEAQ. Here the CDR3 DNA reads TGTGCCAGCAGTTCCACCCAGGGGACGCTCAGAATTATTTATGGCTACACCTTC. Protein: CASSSTQGTLRIIYGYTF.

The chain carries TRBV19 and TRBJ2-2, with a weak D call TRBD1 (7 bases). From germline, CDR1 is LNHDA and CDR2 SQIVND (reference sequence). The V end lost 2 bases, the J end lost 7 bases, and 14 bases lay between the germline ends. CDR3 size: 15 residues. The CDR3 DNA is TGTGCCAGTAGTATACCAGGGGGAGGAAGCGGGGAGCTGTTTTTT. Protein product: CASSIPGGGSGELFF. Filled out from reference TRBV19 and TRBJ2-2, the complete variable domain reads DGGITQSPKYLFRKEGQNVTLSCEQNLNHDAMYWYRQDPGQGLRLIYYSQIVNDFQKGDIAEGYSVSREKKESFPLTVTSAQKNPTAFYLCASSIPGGGSGELFFGEGSRLTVL.